In its sample, the clone carrying this T cell receptor beta chain was seen once. Its antigen is unknown. Despite likely unrecorded immune exposures, the donors were nominally healthy at the time of sampling. This sample was taken from a study of cytomegalovirus exposure and HLA in healthy donors. Broader study findings: Associated with cytomegalovirus, according to the listing, were 150 to 200 TCR beta chains. In a later analysis, at a false discovery rate of 0.05, 16,951 TCR beta sequences matched HLA alleles.

V was pared by 5 bases and J by 0 bases, with 13 bases between. The V gene's germline CDR1 is SGHNT and CDR2 YENEEA. The CDR3 has 16 residues. 60 Vbeta and 13 Jbeta primers were used in PCR. TCRdb keeps only in-frame clones here, not all; method: immunoSEQ multiplex PCR. The sample holds approximately 130,000 clones, roughly four fifths seen once. Sequencing was done on a sample of PBMCs. This TCR derives from a woman in her forties or fifties in good health and CMV-seronegative. The V gene is TRBV11-3, the J gene TRBJ2-2; D may be TRBD1 (6 bases). Written as DNA, the CDR3 is TGTGCCAGCAGCGCCCGGACAGCAGCGAACACCGGGGAGCTGTTTTTT. Its protein is CASSARTAANTGELFF.